This T cell receptor (beta chain) stems from a study of blood T cell repertoires in COVID-19. In the original analysis: Amplification of reference gene primers was used by the study to estimate nucleated cell counts. Sequencing was performed with immunoSEQ multiplex PCR; in TCRdb, only in-frame clones are kept and a portion is missing. Clone size and the V and J calls come from that table; the DNA yielded D and trimming. The sample carries just over 95,000 clones, roughly nine tenths recorded once. The CDR3 covers 15 residues. CDR1 SGHDT and CDR2 YYEEEE come from the germline V gene. Unmatched junction bases numbered 6, after V lost 4 bases and J lost 4 bases.

This TCR was sampled from a man in his 60s with acute or convalescent COVID-19. The chain links TRBV5-6 to TRBJ2-1, with TRBD1 matching over 9 bases. What was sequenced was peripheral blood. The CDR3 loop is CASSPRGQGYNEQFF. The CDR3 DNA reads TGTGCCAGCAGCCCGAGGGGACAGGGATACAATGAGCAGTTCTTC.